This TCR beta chain stems from a study of Ad26.COV2.S vaccination and SARS-CoV-2 variants. The overall study: The Ad26.COV2.S arm of the COV1001 trial was where the donor was placed. Study-wide findings and caveats: Non-spike TCR breadth was similar in vaccine and placebo recipients.

Regarding treatment: 19 received Ad26.COV2.S at low or high dose, single or two shots; roughly 5 received placebo; per-sample allocation not given. Vaccine and placebo recipients were sampled on day 63 after the first injection. Assay used: immunoSEQ multiplex PCR; TCRdb lists only in-frame clones, some missing. Here the sample spans about 450,000 clones, 89% being singletons. The V gene's germline CDR1 is LGHDT and CDR2 YNNKEL (reference sequence). The CDR3 is 15 amino acids. V was trimmed by 3 bases and J by 5 bases, leaving 16 bases between them. Regarding this clone: Its target is not known.

The sample in question was peripheral blood, obtained in a trial of Ad26.COV2.S vaccine versus placebo. The chain carries TRBV3-1 (or the pseudogene TRBV3-2) and TRBJ2-5, with D unresolved. The TCR comes from a person between 18 and 59 years old who received the Ad26.COV2.S COVID-19 vaccine or a placebo. CDR3 region: CASSHTTMEWETQYF. CDR3 in DNA: TGTGCCAGCAGCCACACGACCATGGAATGGGAGACCCAGTACTTC.